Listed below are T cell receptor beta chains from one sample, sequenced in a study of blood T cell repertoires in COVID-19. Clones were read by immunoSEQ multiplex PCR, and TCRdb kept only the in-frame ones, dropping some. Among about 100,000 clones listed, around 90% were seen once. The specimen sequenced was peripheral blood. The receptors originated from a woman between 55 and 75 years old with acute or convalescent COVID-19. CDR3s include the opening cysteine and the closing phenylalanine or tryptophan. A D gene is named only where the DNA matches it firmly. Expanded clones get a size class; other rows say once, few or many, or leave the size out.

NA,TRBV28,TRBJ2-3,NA,TGTGCCAGCAGGCCAGGGGTGGAAGATACGCAGTATTTT,CASRPGVEDTQYF
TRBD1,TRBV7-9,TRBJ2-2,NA,TGTGCCAGCAGCTCGGGACAGGGATTCACCGGGGAGCTGTTTTTT,CASSSGQGFTGELFF
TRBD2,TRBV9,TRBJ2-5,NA,TGTGCCAGCAGCGTTGGCTCGGGGGGGGAGACCCAGTACTTC,CASSVGSGGETQYF
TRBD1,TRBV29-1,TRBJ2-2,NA,TGCAGCGTCTCGACAGGGGGTACCGGGGAGCTGTTTTTT,CSVSTGGTGELFF
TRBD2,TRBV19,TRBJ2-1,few,TGTGCCAGTAGTAGCCTAGCGGGAGTCTCCTACAATGAGCAGTTCTTC,CASSSLAGVSYNEQFF
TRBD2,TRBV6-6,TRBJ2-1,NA,TGTGCCAGCAGTCCCGGGACTAGCGGGTATCCCGGCTCCTACAATGAGCAGTTCTTC,CASSPGTSGYPGSYNEQFF
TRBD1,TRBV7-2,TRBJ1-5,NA,TGTGCCAGCAGACCACAGGGGAACAATCAGCCCCAGCATTTT,CASRPQGNNQPQHF
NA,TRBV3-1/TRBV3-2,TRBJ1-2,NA,TGTGCCAGCAGCCATAGCGGGTCGGGGTCGGATGGCTACACCTTC,CASSHSGSGSDGYTF
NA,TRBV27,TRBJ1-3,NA,TGTGCCAGCAGTGGACAGTATAATAACACCATATATTTT,CASSGQYNNTIYF
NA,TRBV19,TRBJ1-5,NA,TGTGCCAGTAGCCTCGAAGGGGTTAGAAATCAGCCCCAGCATTTT,CASSLEGVRNQPQHF
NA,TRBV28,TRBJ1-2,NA,TGTGCCAGCAGTTTCACAGGGTTGGGCTACACCTTC,CASSFTGLGYTF
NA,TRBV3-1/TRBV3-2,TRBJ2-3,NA,TGTGCCAGCAGCCAAGAGGTATTGACTACTACGCAGTATTTT,CASSQEVLTTTQYF
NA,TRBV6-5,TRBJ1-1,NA,TGTGCCAGTTTAGACAGCTTGAACACTGAAGCTTTCTTT,CASLDSLNTEAFF
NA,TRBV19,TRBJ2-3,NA,TGTGCCAGTAGTCCCCGAGGAGATACGCAGTATTTT,CASSPRGDTQYF
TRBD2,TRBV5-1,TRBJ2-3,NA,TGCGCCAGCAGCTTGCCTGTGGCGGGAGGACTCACAGATACGCAGTATTTT,CASSLPVAGGLTDTQYF
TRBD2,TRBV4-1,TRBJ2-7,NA,TGCGCCAGCAGCCAAGATCCCACTAGCGGGAGGCCCGAGCAGTACTTC,CASSQDPTSGRPEQYF
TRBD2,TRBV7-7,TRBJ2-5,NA,TGTGCTAGCAGCAAGACTAGCGGGAGGATGGAGACCCAGTACTTC,CASSKTSGRMETQYF
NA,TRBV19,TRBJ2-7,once,TGTGCCAGTAGTACGGGACAATACGAGCAGTACTTC,CASSTGQYEQYF
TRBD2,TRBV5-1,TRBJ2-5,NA,TGCGCCAGCAGCTCGGGACTAGCGGGAGTTTGGGAGACCCAGTACTTC,CASSSGLAGVWETQYF
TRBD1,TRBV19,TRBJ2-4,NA,TGTGCCAGTAGTATAAAAGGGACAGGGGGTCTTCAGTACTTC,CASSIKGTGGLQYF
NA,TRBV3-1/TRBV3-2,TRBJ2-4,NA,TGTGCCAGCAGCCGGGGGCAAAACATTCAGTACTTC,CASSRGQNIQYF
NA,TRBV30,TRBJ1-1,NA,TGTGCCTGGAGTGCGATGACACCGAACACTGAAGCTTTCTTT,CAWSAMTPNTEAFF
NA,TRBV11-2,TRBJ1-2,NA,TGTGCCAGCAGCTTAGACCATAACTATGGCTACACCTTC,CASSLDHNYGYTF
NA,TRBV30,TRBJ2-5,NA,TGTGCCTGGAGTGGGGGAGGAGGGAGCGAGACCCAGTACTTC,CAWSGGGGSETQYF
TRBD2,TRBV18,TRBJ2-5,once,TGTGCCAGCTCACCCCAGGTGACTAGCGGAGAGACCCAGTACTTC,CASSPQVTSGETQYF
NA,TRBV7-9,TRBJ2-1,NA,TGTGCCAGCAGCTTCCTTCGGAGTTCTGCCTCCTACAATGAGCAGTTCTTC,CASSFLRSSASYNEQFF
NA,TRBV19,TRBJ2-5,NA,TGTGCCAGTAGTGGCCGGGACAACCAAGAGACCCAGTACTTC,CASSGRDNQETQYF
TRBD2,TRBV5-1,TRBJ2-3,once,TGCGCCAGCAGCCGGACTAGCGGAAGCACAGATACGCAGTATTTT,CASSRTSGSTDTQYF
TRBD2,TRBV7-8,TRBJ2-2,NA,TGTGCCAGCAGCTTACCCCGACTAGCGGGAGGGACCGCGAACACCGGGGAGCTGTTTTTT,CASSLPRLAGGTANTGELFF
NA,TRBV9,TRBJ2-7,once,TGTGCCAGCAGCGTAGATAACGACCTGGGCCACGAGCAGTACTTC,CASSVDNDLGHEQYF
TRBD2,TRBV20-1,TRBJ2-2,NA,TGCAGTGCTAGTATTTTCACTAGCGGCAACACCGGGGAGCTGTTTTTT,CSASIFTSGNTGELFF
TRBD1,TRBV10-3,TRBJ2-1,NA,TGTGCCATCGGCAGGACAGGGGGGCACAATGAGCAGTTCTTC,CAIGRTGGHNEQFF
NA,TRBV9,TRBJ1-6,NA,TGTGCCAGCAGCAAACTTTATAATTCACCCCTCCACTTT,CASSKLYNSPLHF
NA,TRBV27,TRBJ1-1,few,TGTGCCAGCAGTTTTACGACAGGGAACACTGAAGCTTTCTTT,CASSFTTGNTEAFF
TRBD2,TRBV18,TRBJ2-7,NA,TGTGCCAGCTCACCAAGCGGGGTCTACGAGCAGTACTTC,CASSPSGVYEQYF
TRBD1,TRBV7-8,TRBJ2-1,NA,TGTGCCAGCAGCACCTGGACAGGGGGCGATGAGCAGTTCTTC,CASSTWTGGDEQFF
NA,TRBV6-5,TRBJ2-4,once,TGTGCCAGCACGGGAGGGGGCCGAGGGTACTTC,CASTGGGRGYF
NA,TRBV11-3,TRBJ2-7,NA,TGTGCCAGCAGCTTACGAGGGGGCGAGCAGTACTTC,CASSLRGGEQYF